A single sample is the source of the 19 T cell receptor beta chains below, sequenced in a study of blood T cell repertoires in COVID-19. The table came from immunoSEQ multiplex PCR; TCRdb's copy has only in-frame clones and leaves some out. The repertoire holds about 230,000 clones, 85% to 90% seen once, with roughly 4% in the top ten. Sequenced: PBMCs or T cells enriched from blood (not recorded which). Receptor source: a woman younger than 45 with acute COVID-19.

The V call is TRBV2, the J call TRBJ2-3; TRBD2 might be the D (5 bases). Looked up from germline, CDR1 is SNHLY and CDR2 is FYNNEI. The CDR3 has 14 residues. V shed 5 bases and J shed 0 bases, with 9 bases lying between them. CDR3 in DNA: TGTGCCAGCAGTCCTGGACTCAGCACAGATACGCAGTATTTT. It encodes CASSPGLSTDTQYF.

The chain is built from TRBV5-4 and TRBJ1-2, with 7 nucleotides matching TRBD1. J was trimmed by 5 bases and V by 2 bases; bases with no gene match: 9. The CDR3 is made up of 15 amino acids. Looked up from germline, CDR1 is SGHNT and CDR2 is YYREEE (reference sequence). DNA for the CDR3: TGTGCCAGCAGCTTAATTTCGGCAGGGGGTTATGGCTACACCTTC. Translation gives CASSLISAGGYGYTF.

The V gene is TRBV10-1, the J gene TRBJ1-3; D may be TRBD1 (5 bases). The CDR3 sequence is 15 residues long. Trimming removed 4 bases at V and 0 bases at J, with 10 bases between. Germline loops: CDR1 WNHNN, CDR2 SYGVQD (reference sequence). The CDR3 bases are TGCGCCAGCAGTGCGGGGGGTTCCTCTGGAAACACCATATATTTT. Its translation: CASSAGGSSGNTIYF.

The rearrangement uses TRBV7-8 and TRBJ2-7; no reliable D call. V was pared by 4 bases and J by 1 base, with 14 bases between. This CDR3 has 15 residues. Looked up from germline, CDR1 is SGHVS and CDR2 is FQNEAQ. The CDR3 DNA sequence: TGTGCCAGCAGCTCCCCTACGACTCGATCCTACGAGCAGTACTTC. It specifies CASSSPTTRSYEQYF.

The chain has TRBV4-2 and TRBJ1-1, with D maybe TRBD1 (5 bases). The germline V and J ends were trimmed by 0 bases and 4 bases, with 12 bases remaining between them. There are 15 residues in the CDR3. Germline assignment: CDR1 LGHNA and CDR2 YNFKEQ. CDR3 region: CASSQDQGGGTEAFF. The CDR3 DNA sequence: TGTGCCAGCAGCCAAGATCAGGGTGGTGGCACTGAAGCTTTCTTT.

In its sample, this clone was seen once. The chain uses TRBV25-1 and TRBJ1-2; D might be TRBD1 (6 bases). CDR1 is MGHDK and CDR2 is SYGVNS in the germline V gene. CDR3 length equals 11 residues. V shed 5 bases and J shed 8 bases, with 9 bases lying between them. CDR3 amino acids: CASSTGSGYTF. Here the CDR3 DNA reads TGTGCCAGCAGTACAGGGAGCGGCTACACCTTC.

The CDR3 DNA sequence: TGTGCCAGCAGTTGGGACAGGGTAACCCTCCACTTT. Translation: CASSWDRVTLHF. The chain uses TRBV7-3 and TRBJ1-6; 9 bases are a match to TRBD1. Germline trimming cut 6 bases from V and 14 bases from J; bases unmatched to any gene: 5. Looked up from germline, CDR1 is SGHTA and CDR2 is FQGTGA. The CDR3 is 12 residues long. The full variable domain, rest sourced from reference TRBV7-3 and TRBJ1-6, is GAGVSQTPSNKVTEKGKYVELRCDPISGHTALYWYRQSLGQGPEFLIYFQGTGAADDSGLPNDRFFAVRPEGSVSTLKIQRTERGDSAVYLCASSWDRVTLHFGNGTRLTVT.

This chain uses TRBV4-3 with TRBJ1-1; unclear D gene. Germline CDR1 and CDR2: LGHNA and YSLEER. Trimming stripped 0 bases from V and 11 bases from J, with 13 bases between. The CDR3 covers 13 residues. CDR3 in amino acids: CASSQDTGSGAFF. Written as DNA, the CDR3 is TGCGCCAGCAGCCAAGATACCGGCAGCGGGGCTTTCTTT.

This CDR3 is CASSYSFAQGAGQPQHF. CDR3 nucleotide sequence: TGTGCCAGCAGTTACTCTTTTGCTCAGGGGGCAGGGCAGCCCCAGCATTTT. This chain connects TRBV6-2 or TRBV6-3 to TRBJ1-5; 8 bases map to TRBD1. The V gene's germline CDR1 is MNHEY and CDR2 SVGEGT. The CDR3 length is 17 residues. Trimming cost V 0 bases and J 7 bases; bases outside gene matches: 11.

The rearrangement joins TRBV6-2 or TRBV6-3 to TRBJ2-5; 14 positions match TRBD2. CDR1 MNHEY and CDR2 SVGEGT come from the germline V gene. The CDR3 is 16 amino acids. V shed 5 bases, J shed 2 bases, and the junction held 4 bases outside the gene matches. The CDR3 protein is CASSRGLAGAQETQYF. In nucleotides, the CDR3 is TGTGCCAGCAGTCGGGGACTAGCGGGGGCACAAGAGACCCAGTACTTC.

This chain connects TRBV5-5 to TRBJ2-6; D possibly corresponds to TRBD2 (7 bases). Germline V gives CDR1 SGHKS, CDR2 YYEKEE (reference sequence). The CDR3 is 16 amino acids. Trimming removed 6 bases at V and 4 bases at J, with 17 bases between. The CDR3 nucleotides read TGTGCCAGCATCCCACAGGGAGGGAGCGGGGCCAACGTCCTGACTTTC. The encoded protein is CASIPQGGSGANVLTF.

The chain combines TRBV9 with TRBJ2-1, with 7 bases fitting TRBD2. The CDR3 loop spans 12 amino acids. J lost 10 bases, V lost 2 bases, and 3 bases had no gene match. Germline CDR1 SGDLS, CDR2 YYNGEE. DNA for the CDR3: TGTGCCAGCAGCGTTCGGGGGGACGAGCAGTTCTTC. It encodes CASSVRGDEQFF.

The chain has TRBV7-2 and TRBJ2-5, with TRBD2 identical over 15 bases. The CDR3 has 18 amino acids. Trimming took 5 bases from V and 2 from J; bases not matched to a gene: 9. Germline V gene lookup returns CDR1 SGHTA and CDR2 FQGNSA. CDR3 nucleotides: TGTGCCAGCAGCCCAGGGACTAGCGGGGGGCCGGAACAAGAGACCCAGTACTTC. Its protein product is CASSPGTSGGPEQETQYF.

The gene calls are TRBV24-1 and TRBJ2-3; D not certain. Trimming left V 6 bases short and J 3 bases short, with 6 bases between. In germline, CDR1 is KGHDR, CDR2 SFDVKD. The CDR3 length is 12 residues. In nucleotides, the CDR3 is TGTGCCACCAGTCGAGAGACAGATACGCAGTATTTT. Translated: CATSRETDTQYF.

As DNA, the CDR3 is TGTGCCAGCAGCCAAGATCCAGGCTACGAGCAGTACTTC. It translates to CASSQDPGYEQYF. This sequence joins TRBV3-1 (or the pseudogene TRBV3-2) and TRBJ2-7, with no clear D. Germline V lookup: CDR1 LGHDT, CDR2 YNNKEL (reference sequence). Between the trimmed V and J ends, which lost 0 bases and 3 bases, there was a span of 6 bases. CDR3 length equals 13 residues.

This clone was seen once. The chain recombines TRBV7-2 with TRBJ2-3; 10 bases map to TRBD2. The junction had 8 bases not matched to a gene; V was cut back by 8 bases and J by 3 bases. Germline values: CDR1 SGHTA, CDR2 FQGNSA. CDR3 length: 15 amino acids. CDR3 region: CASLERGGRTDTQYF. For the CDR3, the DNA is TGTGCCAGCCTCGAGCGGGGGGGCCGGACAGATACGCAGTATTTT.

The chain couples TRBV2 to TRBJ2-2; D gene unclear. Germline CDR1 and CDR2: SNHLY and FYNNEI. Trimming removed 3 bases at V and 7 bases at J, with 9 bases between. The CDR3 loop spans 13 amino acids. This chain's CDR3 is CASSDSEVGELFF. In DNA form, the CDR3 reads TGTGCCAGCAGTGATTCTGAGGTCGGGGAGCTGTTTTTT.

The gene calls are TRBV9 and TRBJ2-2; weak D call: TRBD2 (5 bases). Deletions cut 4 bases from V and 0 bases from J, with 16 bases between. The CDR3 length is 17 residues. Germline V gene lookup returns CDR1 SGDLS and CDR2 YYNGEE. CDR3 sequence (DNA): TGTGCCAGCAGCAATTGGGCGGGCGGCGCGAACACCGGGGAGCTGTTTTTT. Translating it yields CASSNWAGGANTGELFF. The full variable domain, in which reference TRBV9 and TRBJ2-2 provide the parts outside the CDR3, is DSGVTQTPKHLITATGQRVTLRCSPRSGDLSVYWYQQSLDQGLQFLIQYYNGEERAKGNILERFSAQQFPDLHSELNLSSLELGDSALYFCASSNWAGGANTGELFFGEGSRLTVL.

The chain carries TRBV4-1 and TRBJ1-1; 7 bases align to TRBD1. The CDR3 length is 15 residues. Looked up from germline, CDR1 is MGHRA and CDR2 is YSYEKL. The V gene end was trimmed by 0 bases and the J gene end by 5 bases; junction bases not matched to a gene: 6. In DNA form, the CDR3 reads TGCGCCAGCAGCCAAGACAACAGGGGTGGGACTGAAGCTTTCTTT. Its translation is CASSQDNRGGTEAFF.